This T cell receptor (beta chain) originates from a study of CD8 T cells in ankylosing spondylitis. The table lists this clonotype with a few counts. The antigen is undetermined. Trimming stripped 0 bases from V and 5 bases from J, with 12 bases between. The germline gives CDR1 SGHRS, CDR2 YFSETQ. CDR3 length: 14 residues. Study results and caveats: Enrichment of disease-linked clones was reportedly significant in matched ankylosing spondylitis synovial fluid. Seemingly characteristic of ankylosing spondylitis blood was a TCR beta motif consisting of about 8 highly homologous variants.

Generation of TCR beta libraries employed quantitative 5'-RACE incorporating molecular barcodes. TCRdb recomputed calls from the 5' RACE reads with MiXCR, one row per CDR3 protein. The sample lists about 540,000 distinct CDR3 sequences, roughly 13% occurring once. The sequencing sample was made of blood, either unsorted or a sorted T cell fraction (not recorded which). The clonotype comes from a male donor with ankylosing spondylitis. The chain uses TRBV5-1 and TRBJ2-7; no definite D call. The chain's CDR3 is CASSLEGGENEQYF. The CDR3 DNA reads TGCGCCAGCAGCTTGGAGGGCGGCGAGAACGAGCAGTACTTC.